The 27 T cell receptor beta chains reported below all come from one sample, sequenced in a study of shared clonotypes between healthy human individuals. The table came from immunoSEQ multiplex PCR; TCRdb's copy has only in-frame clones and leaves some out. The table records millions of clones, around 90% of them present only once. Sequencing input: naive CD4+ T cells sorted from blood. The subset was: CD45RA+ positively selected. These receptors originate from a man aged 18-30 years in good health.

The chain employs TRBV7-2 and TRBJ2-7; no clear D. V lost 1 base and J lost 6, with 16 bases in between. The length of the CDR3 is 15 residues. The V gene's germline CDR1 is SGHTA and CDR2 FQGNSA. The CDR3 reads CASSLGGRKEREQYF. In nucleotides, the CDR3 is TGTGCCAGCAGCTTAGGTGGTAGGAAGGAACGCGAGCAGTACTTC.

This clone has only one observation. The CDR3 reads CASSLESGGVDTQYF. CDR3 nucleotide sequence: TGTGCCAGCAGTTTAGAAAGCGGGGGGGTAGATACGCAGTATTTT. J is TRBJ2-3 and V is TRBV28; 10 nucleotides line up with TRBD2. Losses at the gene ends were 2 bases for V and 5 bases for J; bases not matched to a gene: 4. The CDR3 extends over 15 amino acids. Germline loops: CDR1 MDHEN, CDR2 SYDVKM.

The chain combines TRBV4-1 with TRBJ2-5; the D gene is possibly TRBD2 (6 bases). The CDR3 is 13 amino acids. V dropped 5 bases and J dropped 5 bases, with 12 bases sitting between them. Germline-derived CDR1 and CDR2 are MGHRA and YSYEKL. CDR3: CASSTTSWETQYF. The CDR3, as DNA: TGCGCCAGCAGCACGACTAGTTGGGAGACCCAGTACTTC.

This chain connects TRBV30 to TRBJ1-1; perhaps TRBD1 as D (6 bases). CDR1 is GTSNPN, CDR2 SVGIG, per germline (reference sequence). Trimming shortened V by 2 bases and J by 1 base, and 20 bases separated the two germline ends. The CDR3 sequence is 17 residues long. The DNA of the CDR3 is TGTGCCTGGAGTCCCCGGGGGCGGGGGATGTCGAACACTGAAGCTTTCTTT. This sequence encodes CAWSPRGRGMSNTEAFF.

The chain carries TRBV19 and TRBJ1-5, with D possibly being TRBD1 (5 bases). In germline, CDR1 is LNHDA, CDR2 SQIVND (reference sequence). Trimming stripped 3 bases from V and 6 bases from J, with 12 bases between. CDR3 length: 14 amino acids. CDR3 loop: CASSIAGRGQPQHF. The CDR3 DNA sequence: TGTGCCAGTAGTATTGCGGGGAGGGGTCAGCCCCAGCATTTT.

The chain couples TRBV5-1 to TRBJ2-2; 9 bases align to TRBD1. V dropped 3 bases and J dropped 6; count of bases not matched to a gene: 6. The CDR3 length is 15 residues. Germline V gene data show CDR1 as SGHRS and CDR2 as YFSETQ. The chain's CDR3 is CASSYDRDRAGELFF. The CDR3 DNA reads as TGCGCCAGCAGCTACGACCGGGACAGGGCCGGGGAGCTGTTTTTT.

This clone appeared a few times. This chain uses TRBV4-1 with TRBJ1-5, with D unclear. CDR3 size: 18 residues. Germline V gene sequence: CDR1 MGHRA, CDR2 YSYEKL. Trimming took off 0 bases at V and 0 bases at J, with 15 bases between the two ends. The CDR3 DNA reads TGCGCCAGCAGCCAAGAGCCGCCAGGACCCCTTAGCAATCAGCCCCAGCATTTT. This encodes CASSQEPPGPLSNQPQHF.

The chain combines TRBV15 with TRBJ1-1; no firm D call. Per the germline V gene, CDR1 is LNHNV and CDR2 is YYDKDF (reference sequence). V was trimmed by 3 bases and J by 5 bases, leaving 7 bases between them. The CDR3 consists of 12 residues. This CDR3 is CATSSRGTEAFF. The DNA of the CDR3 is TGTGCCACCAGCAGTCGGGGAACTGAAGCTTTCTTT.

The rearrangement uses TRBV11-2 and TRBJ1-6; D uncertain. Trimming pared 0 bases from V and 0 bases from J, leaving 6 bases between. Germline CDR1 is SGHAT and CDR2 is FQNNGV. The CDR3 spans 16 residues. DNA of the CDR3: TGTGCCAGCAGCTTAGATCTGGGCTCCTATAATTCACCCCTCCACTTT. Its translation is CASSLDLGSYNSPLHF. The entire variable domain, with the rest obtained from reference TRBV11-2 and TRBJ1-6, is as follows: EAGVAQSPRYKIIEKRQSVAFWCNPISGHATLYWYQQILGQGPKLLIQFQNNGVVDDSQLPKDRFSAERLKGVDSTLKIQPAKLEDSAVYLCASSLDLGSYNSPLHFGNGTRLTVT.

This clone was observed once. The chain combines TRBV7-3 with TRBJ2-1; D possibly corresponds to TRBD2 (5 bases). CDR1 and CDR2 (germline): SGHTA, FQGTGA. The CDR3 length is 15 residues. Trimming took off 6 bases at V and 0 bases at J, with 12 bases between the two ends. The chain's CDR3 is CASSLDFSSYNEQFF. The CDR3 DNA reads as TGTGCCAGCAGTCTGGACTTTAGCTCCTACAATGAGCAGTTCTTC.

This sequence joins TRBV10-2 and TRBJ1-3; D gene unclear. V lost 0 bases, J lost 0 bases, and 12 bases lay in between. The CDR3 length is 17 residues. CDR1 is WSHSY, CDR2 SAAADI, per germline. CDR3 residues: CASSESLGPSSGNTIYF. The CDR3 DNA reads TGCGCCAGCAGTGAGTCGCTAGGTCCGTCCTCTGGAAACACCATATATTTT.

The chain combines TRBV18 with TRBJ2-7; 13 bases are shared with TRBD2. The V and J ends lost 4 bases and 4 bases, in that order; junction bases with no gene match: 7. This CDR3 spans 16 amino acids. The germline CDR1 and CDR2 sequences are KGHSH and LQKENI. CDR3 nucleotide sequence: TGTGCCAGCTCACGGCCGGGACTAGCGGGGCGATACGAGCAGTACTTC. This encodes CASSRPGLAGRYEQYF.

J is TRBJ2-1 and V is TRBV9; D gene uncertain. With 2 bases removed from V and 6 bases from J, the gap between germline ends came to 12 bases. Germline V lookup: CDR1 SGDLS, CDR2 YYNGEE. This CDR3 is 14 amino acids long. CDR3 sequence reads: CASSVNRLGNEQFF. The CDR3, as DNA: TGTGCCAGCAGCGTCAATCGGTTAGGCAATGAGCAGTTCTTC. Variable domain in full (rest from reference TRBV9 and TRBJ2-1): DSGVTQTPKHLITATGQRVTLRCSPRSGDLSVYWYQQSLDQGLQFLIQYYNGEERAKGNILERFSAQQFPDLHSELNLSSLELGDSALYFCASSVNRLGNEQFFGPGTRLTVL.

The chain recombines TRBV7-8 with TRBJ1-5; D unresolved. This CDR3 comprises 15 residues. Trimming left V 1 base short and J 0 bases short, with 7 bases between. Germline lookup yields CDR1 SGHVS and CDR2 FQNEAQ. The CDR3 nucleotides are TGTGCCAGCAGCTTAGAGCGAAGTAGCAATCAGCCCCAGCATTTT. It translates to CASSLERSSNQPQHF. The full variable domain, rest sourced from reference TRBV7-8 and TRBJ1-5, is GAGVSQSPRYKVAKRGQDVALRCDPISGHVSLFWYQQALGQGPEFLTYFQNEAQLDKSGLPSDRFFAERPEGSVSTLKIQRTQQEDSAVYLCASSLERSSNQPQHFGDGTRLSIL.

This CDR3 reads CAWSGDRVGTIYF. For the CDR3, the DNA is TGTGCCTGGAGTGGGGACAGGGTAGGGACCATATATTTT. The chain joins TRBV30 to TRBJ1-3, with 9 bases aligning to TRBD1. V gave up 1 base and J gave up 10 bases; unmatched junction bases: 5. The CDR3 consists of 13 residues. Germline CDR1 reads GTSNPN; CDR2 reads SVGIG (reference sequence). Full variable domain (outside the CDR3, taken from reference TRBV30 and TRBJ1-3): SQTIHQWPATLVQPVGSPLSLECTVEGTSNPNLYWYRQAAGRGLQLLFYSVGIGQISSEVPQNLSASRPQDRQFILSSKKLLLSDSGFYLCAWSGDRVGTIYFGEGSWLTVV.

A word on this clone: The same CDR3 is also encoded by other DNA sequences in this sample. The rearrangement uses TRBV18 and TRBJ1-4, with D tentatively TRBD1 (6 bases). CDR1 and CDR2 (germline): KGHSH, LQKENI. V shed 3 bases and J shed 0 bases, with 8 bases lying between them. This CDR3 has 15 amino acids. The CDR3: CASSPRQATNEKLFF. The DNA for the CDR3 is TGTGCCAGCTCACCCAGACAGGCAACTAATGAAAAACTGTTTTTT.

This chain's CDR3 is CASSLRWRETQYF. The DNA of the CDR3 is TGTGCCAGCAGCTTGAGGTGGCGGGAGACCCAGTACTTC. This rearrangement joins TRBV5-6 to TRBJ2-5, with D unclear. Germline CDR1 reads SGHDT; CDR2 reads YYEEEE. The CDR3 runs 13 residues. Trimming took off 1 base at V and 5 bases at J, with 9 bases between the two ends.

As for this clone: This sample includes further DNA sequences coding for the same CDR3. The genes are TRBV11-2 and TRBJ2-2; 8 bases are shared with TRBD1. This CDR3 is built from 14 residues. With V trimmed by 5 bases and J by 5 bases, 4 bases remained unmatched. Germline V gives CDR1 SGHAT, CDR2 FQNNGV. The CDR3 DNA reads as TGTGCCAGCAGCCGACAGGGGATAACCGGGGAGCTGTTTTTT. It yields the protein CASSRQGITGELFF.

V and J are TRBV5-6 and TRBJ1-6; tentative D call: TRBD1 (5 bases). Trimming left V 1 base short and J 5 bases short, with 10 bases between. The CDR3 is 15 amino acids. Germline CDR1 is SGHDT and CDR2 is YYEEEE. CDR3 sequence (DNA): TGTGCCAGCAGCTTGCCGGGGACGAATAATTCACCCCTCCACTTT. Its protein product is CASSLPGTNNSPLHF.

The chain is built from TRBV19 and TRBJ1-1; 12 nucleotides agree with TRBD1. The CDR3 is 16 residues long. Germline assignment: CDR1 LNHDA and CDR2 SQIVND (reference sequence). V shed 5 bases, J shed 2 bases, and the junction held 6 bases outside the gene matches. The CDR3 DNA is TGTGCCAGTAGTCCCCGGGACAGGGGGCCTAACACTGAAGCTTTCTTT. This sequence encodes CASSPRDRGPNTEAFF.

This rearrangement joins TRBV29-1 to TRBJ1-1; TRBD1 aligns across 8 bases. The V gene end was trimmed by 1 base and the J gene end by 11 bases; junction bases not matched to a gene: 18. The CDR3 contains 16 residues. The germline CDR1 and CDR2 sequences are SQVTM and ANQGSEA. The chain's CDR3 is CSVEAGAGTGGLTAFF. The CDR3 region has the DNA TGCAGCGTTGAAGCCGGCGCCGGCACAGGGGGGCTTACGGCTTTCTTT.

The rearrangement links TRBV6-6 to TRBJ2-2; 8 bases match TRBD2. After removal of 7 bases from V and 12 bases from J, the junction contained 10 bases not matched to a gene. The CDR3 covers 13 residues. Germline V gene sequence: CDR1 MNHNY, CDR2 SVGAGI (reference sequence). The CDR3 DNA reads as TGTGCCAGCATGGAAGCGGGGGAAGGAAAGCTGTTTTTT. This translates into CASMEAGEGKLFF.

The rearrangement links TRBV10-3 to TRBJ2-3; D is undetermined. The CDR3 spans 14 residues. V was shortened by 4 bases and J by 0 bases, with 8 bases between the two germline ends. Germline V gene sequence: CDR1 ENHRY, CDR2 SYGVKD. Here the CDR3 reads CAISVPQSTDTQYF. DNA for the CDR3: TGTGCCATCAGTGTTCCCCAAAGCACAGATACGCAGTATTTT.

For this clone: The sample contains more than one DNA sequence encoding this CDR3. The V gene is TRBV7-9, the J gene TRBJ2-3; a weak D match, TRBD2 (6 bases). The CDR3 runs to 15 residues. Trimming cost V 2 bases and J 0 bases, with 9 bases left between them. CDR1 and CDR2 (germline): SEHNR, FQNEAQ (reference sequence). The CDR3 protein is CASSLFRGSTDTQYF. CDR3 nucleotide sequence: TGTGCCAGCAGCTTATTCCGGGGGAGCACAGATACGCAGTATTTT.

The gene calls are TRBV30 and TRBJ2-1; D unresolved. The CDR3 contains 16 residues. Trimming removed 0 bases at V and 3 bases at J, with 15 bases between. The V gene's germline CDR1 is GTSNPN and CDR2 SVGIG (reference sequence). CDR3 sequence (DNA): TGTGCCTGGAGTGTAGGCGGTGAGACGGTCTACAATGAGCAGTTCTTC. It yields the protein CAWSVGGETVYNEQFF.

The V call is TRBV27, the J call TRBJ1-1; D possibly corresponds to TRBD1 (5 bases). In germline, CDR1 is MNHEY, CDR2 SMNVEV (reference sequence). The CDR3 extends over 13 amino acids. The V and J ends lost 5 bases and 9 bases respectively, with 16 bases between them. CDR3: CASSPQGTPQAFF. In DNA, the CDR3 is TGTGCCAGCAGTCCACAAGGGACCCCCCAAGCTTTCTTT.

The chain carries TRBV7-9 and TRBJ2-5; D gene unclear. V shed 2 bases and J shed 1 base, with 8 bases lying between them. Germline lookup yields CDR1 SEHNR and CDR2 FQNEAQ (reference sequence). The CDR3 consists of 14 residues. This CDR3 is CASSLWGTQETQYF. DNA of the CDR3: TGTGCCAGCAGCTTATGGGGAACCCAAGAGACCCAGTACTTC.